This record looks at one TCR beta chain sequence and its context. CDR1 and CDR2 (germline): LGHNA, YSLEER. Trimming pared 4 bases from V and 4 bases from J, leaving 15 bases between. The CDR3 consists of 15 residues. The sample comes from a study of blood T cell repertoires in COVID-19. Overall study context: Samples taken during acute and convalescent COVID-19 were collected in the United States, Italy and Spain. Sources were T cells, B-cell-depleted T cells, or PBMCs; the material itself was cDNA or gDNA.

Study processing details: Nucleated cell number was recorded as an estimate derived from reference gene primer amplification. Data came from immunoSEQ multiplex PCR; TCRdb stores just in-frame clones and leaves some out. D and trimming come from the DNA, and the V and J calls and clone size come from that table. There are 130,000 to 150,000 clones in the sample; approximately 80% occur only once, and 10% to 15% lies in the top ten. The J gene is TRBJ2-3, the V gene TRBV4-3; D perhaps matches TRBD1 (5 bases). The sample was peripheral blood. The sequence was obtained from a man aged 55 to 70 with active or convalescent COVID-19. The CDR3 here is CASSRSRTFADTQYF. The CDR3 region has the DNA TGCGCCAGCAGCCGGTCCAGGACATTCGCAGATACGCAGTATTTT.